Below, one TCR beta chain is given with its context. Its antigen is unknown. Via MiXCR, TCRdb re-called the multiplex PCR reads, giving one row per CDR3 protein. The sample holds under 110,000 distinct CDR3 sequences, around 30% seen once. The data belong to a study of breast tumors, draining lymph nodes, adjacent tissues. The germline V and J ends were trimmed by 5 bases and 0 bases, with 12 bases remaining between them. The CDR3 covers 15 residues. CDR1 LNHDA and CDR2 SQIVND come from the germline V gene (reference sequence). Axillary draining lymph nodes of breast cancer patients supplied the node samples. Study-wide results and caveats: Most tumor T cells seemingly derive from lymph node, then expand in tumor.

Sequencing was performed on axillary lymph node tissue. The clonotype comes from a female donor with breast cancer. Some clones in this sample may be carry-over from other donors' samples. This chain links TRBV19 with TRBJ2-3; the D gene is possibly TRBD1 (5 bases). CDR3 in DNA: TGTGCCAGTAGTTCGGACAAGTATAGCACAGATACGCAGTATTTT. It encodes CASSSDKYSTDTQYF.